The clone carrying this TCR beta chain was seen a few times. It was with a sample-barcoded 5' primer and a J-beta primer mix that a second PCR of roughly 6 to 12 cycles was run. TCRdb re-called the 5' RACE reads through MiXCR, storing one row per CDR3 protein. The sample includes around 750,000 distinct CDR3 sequences, about 48% of them seen just once. The data originate from a study of blood T cells in healthy people across ages. The CDR3 length is 15 residues. Germline trimming cut 2 bases from V and 8 bases from J; bases unmatched to any gene: 5. Germline loops: CDR1 MNHNY, CDR2 SVGAGI (reference sequence).

Sequenced input: blood. The receptor was isolated from a man older than 75 in good health. J is TRBJ1-4 and V is TRBV6-6; 10 bases are a match to TRBD1. CDR3 protein: CASSYAETGGEKLFF. DNA for the CDR3: TGTGCCAGCAGTTACGCCGAGACAGGGGGCGAAAAACTGTTTTTT.